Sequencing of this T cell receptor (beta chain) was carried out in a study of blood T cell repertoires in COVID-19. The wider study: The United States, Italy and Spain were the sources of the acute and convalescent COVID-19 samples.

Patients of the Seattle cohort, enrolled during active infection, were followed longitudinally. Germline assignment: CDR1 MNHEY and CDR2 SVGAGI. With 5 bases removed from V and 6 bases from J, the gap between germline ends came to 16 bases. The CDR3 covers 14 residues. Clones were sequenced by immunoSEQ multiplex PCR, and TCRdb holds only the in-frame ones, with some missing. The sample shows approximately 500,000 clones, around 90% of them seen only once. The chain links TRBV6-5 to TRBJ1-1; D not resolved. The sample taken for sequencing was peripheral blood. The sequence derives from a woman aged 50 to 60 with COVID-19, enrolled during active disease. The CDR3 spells CASSPGYAIAEAFF. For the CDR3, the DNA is TGTGCCAGCAGTCCGGGTTACGCGATCGCTGAAGCTTTCTTT.